This passage covers 24 T cell receptor beta chains from one sample sequenced in a study of shared clonotypes between healthy human individuals. The data were produced by immunoSEQ multiplex PCR, yet TCRdb's version contains in-frame clones alone and is incomplete. Among some 1.5 million clones, approximately 97% were seen once, and the ten largest hold 1% to 1.5%. Sequenced material: naive CD4+ T cells sorted from blood. As to subset: CD45RA+ positively selected. The source is a young man in good health.

On this clone: Other DNA sequences in this specimen translate into the identical CDR3. The V and J genes are TRBV9 and TRBJ2-7; D possibly matches TRBD1 or TRBD2 (5 bases each). Germline-derived CDR1 and CDR2 are SGDLS and YYNGEE. V was clipped by 0 bases and J by 1 base, with 8 bases between them. This CDR3 is 14 amino acids long. This CDR3 is CASSVEGRSYEQYF. DNA for the CDR3: TGTGCCAGCAGCGTAGAGGGACGGTCCTACGAGCAGTACTTC.

The chain employs TRBV4-1 and TRBJ2-3; 10 nucleotides line up with TRBD2. The CDR3 is 18 amino acids. Germline V gene sequence: CDR1 MGHRA, CDR2 YSYEKL. The V and J ends lost 2 bases and 4 bases, in that order; junction bases with no gene match: 12. Here the CDR3 reads CASSQFSLAGARADTQYF. The DNA of the CDR3 is TGCGCCAGCAGCCAATTTTCCCTAGCGGGAGCCCGCGCAGATACGCAGTATTTT.

Only one count was recorded for this clone. This chain uses TRBV7-6 with TRBJ2-3, with 9 bases lining up with TRBD2. This CDR3 region has 17 residues. Germline values: CDR1 SGHVS, CDR2 FNYEAQ. The J segment lost 2 bases and the V segment lost 3 bases, leaving 9 bases of the junction unmatched. The CDR3 here is CASSFLLSGGDTDTQYF. The CDR3 DNA is TGTGCCAGCAGCTTCCTTCTTAGCGGGGGAGACACAGATACGCAGTATTTT. The full variable domain, with the rest looked up from reference TRBV7-6 and TRBJ2-3, is GAGVSQSPRYKVTKRGQDVALRCDPISGHVSLYWYRQALGQGPEFLTYFNYEAQQDKSGLPNDRFSAERPEGSISTLTIQRTEQRDSAMYRCASSFLLSGGDTDTQYFGPGTRLTVL.

The DNA for the CDR3 is TGCGCCAGCAATCCGGGACTAGCGGGAGTCTACGAGCAGTACTTC. Translated: CASNPGLAGVYEQYF. The chain carries TRBV5-1 and TRBJ2-7, with TRBD2 identical over 14 bases. Germline loops: CDR1 SGHRS, CDR2 YFSETQ. J lost 3 bases, V lost 6 bases, and 5 bases had no gene match. The CDR3 spans 15 residues. Drawing the rest from reference TRBV5-1 and TRBJ2-7, the complete variable domain is KAGVTQTPRYLIKTRGQQVTLSCSPISGHRSVSWYQQTPGQGLQFLFEYFSETQRNKGNFPGRFSGRQFSNSRSEMNVSTLELGDSALYLCASNPGLAGVYEQYFGPGTRLTVT.

V is TRBV27 and J is TRBJ2-7, with D perhaps given as TRBD1 or TRBD2 (5 bases each). The germline CDR1 and CDR2 sequences are MNHEY and SMNVEV (reference sequence). The CDR3 loop spans 16 amino acids. The V gene lost 1 base and the J gene lost 5 bases, with 18 bases spanning the gap. The CDR3 DNA reads as TGTGCCAGCAGTTTATACGGGAACGGGGCTTTGGACGAGCAGTACTTC. Translating it yields CASSLYGNGALDEQYF.

In the case of this clone: This sample includes further DNA sequences coding for the same CDR3. This chain links TRBV5-4 with TRBJ2-1; 7 nucleotides line up with TRBD2. The CDR3 runs 14 residues. Germline V lookup: CDR1 SGHNT, CDR2 YYREEE (reference sequence). Trimming cost V 0 bases and J 6 bases; bases outside gene matches: 3. CDR3 in DNA: TGTGCCAGCAGCTTGGCGGGGGGACCCAATGAGCAGTTCTTC. As protein: CASSLAGGPNEQFF.

This clone appeared a few times. The chain employs TRBV29-1 and TRBJ1-1; D is undetermined. CDR1 is SQVTM, CDR2 ANQGSEA, per germline. Trimming removed 6 bases from V and 2 bases from J, with 13 bases in between. The CDR3 is 13 amino acids. The CDR3: CSVSWTVNTEAFF. CDR3 nucleotide sequence: TGCAGCGTGTCCTGGACTGTCAACACTGAAGCTTTCTTT. Together with reference TRBV29-1 and TRBJ1-1, the CDR3 gives the full variable domain: SAVISQKPSRDICQRGTSLTIQCQVDSQVTMMFWYRQQPGQSLTLIATANQGSEATYESGFVIDKFPISRPNLTFSTLTVSNMSPEDSSIYLCSVSWTVNTEAFFGQGTRLTVV.

The rearrangement joins TRBV18 to TRBJ1-5; 7 bases are shared with TRBD1. This CDR3 region has 16 residues. CDR1 and CDR2 from the germline V gene are KGHSH and LQKENI. V lost 2 bases to trimming and J lost 6 bases; unmatched junction nucleotides: 10. DNA of the CDR3: TGTGCCAGCTCACCAGCCCGACAGGGAAGTCTTCAGCCCCAGCATTTT. The encoded protein is CASSPARQGSLQPQHF.

The J gene is TRBJ1-1, the V gene TRBV28; no reliable D call. The CDR3 has 14 amino acids. The ends were cut back, 3 bases at V and 4 bases at J, with 12 bases in the middle. Germline V gene data show CDR1 as MDHEN and CDR2 as SYDVKM. The CDR3 nucleotides are TGTGCCAGCAGTTTCGCGGGTCCAGCCACTGAAGCTTTCTTT. It yields the protein CASSFAGPATEAFF.

The chain's CDR3 is CASSDLISRNTEAFF. In DNA form, the CDR3 reads TGTGCCAGCAGTGATCTCATCTCCCGGAACACTGAAGCTTTCTTT. The chain couples TRBV6-1 to TRBJ1-1; D remains ambiguous. Deletions cut 3 bases from V and 1 base from J, with 12 bases between. In germline, CDR1 is MNHNS, CDR2 SASEGT. The CDR3 spans 15 residues.

The chain employs TRBV7-6 and TRBJ2-1; 9 nucleotides agree with TRBD2. The CDR3 covers 17 residues. CDR1 is SGHVS and CDR2 is FNYEAQ in the germline V gene. After removal of 4 bases from V and 0 bases from J, the junction contained 7 bases not matched to a gene. This CDR3 reads CASSSSPGLASYNEQFF. The CDR3 DNA is TGTGCCAGCAGCTCATCCCCGGGACTAGCCTCCTACAATGAGCAGTTCTTC.

This clone was recorded once. The chain is built from TRBV9 and TRBJ2-1; maybe TRBD2 (5 bases). The CDR3 spans 13 residues. V was pared by 0 bases and J by 5 bases, with 6 bases between. Germline V gene sequence: CDR1 SGDLS, CDR2 YYNGEE. The CDR3 coding sequence is TGTGCCAGCAGCGTAGGGGGAGACAATGAGCAGTTCTTC. It yields the protein CASSVGGDNEQFF.

The chain joins TRBV6-1 to TRBJ2-5, with TRBD2 as a possible D gene (5 bases). V was pared by 7 bases and J by 0 bases, with 9 bases between. CDR1 and CDR2 (germline): MNHNS, SASEGT. The CDR3 runs 13 residues. For the CDR3, the DNA is TGTGCCAGCATGGTCGGGAACCAAGAGACCCAGTACTTC. It translates to CASMVGNQETQYF.

The genes are TRBV7-9 and TRBJ1-1; D uncertain. CDR3 length equals 12 residues. Trimming removed 1 base at V and 10 bases at J, with 10 bases between. CDR1 SEHNR and CDR2 FQNEAQ come from the germline V gene (reference sequence). The CDR3 DNA follows: TGTGCCAGCAGCTTAGAAGCCAGAGGAGCTTTCTTT. Its protein product is CASSLEARGAFF.

V gene TRBV27 combines with J gene TRBJ1-1; 7 bases match TRBD1. Germline V gives CDR1 MNHEY, CDR2 SMNVEV (reference sequence). The CDR3 consists of 16 residues. The trim removed 6 bases at V and 0 bases at J, leaving 10 bases unmatched. For the CDR3, the DNA is TGTGCCAGCAGCAAGATCGGACAGGACATGAACACTGAAGCTTTCTTT. Its protein product is CASSKIGQDMNTEAFF.

This clone appeared once. The rearrangement links TRBV10-3 to TRBJ2-5; 12 bases fit TRBD2. J gave up 4 bases and V 4 bases, and 10 bases lay outside the gene matches. In germline, CDR1 is ENHRY, CDR2 SYGVKD. The CDR3 totals 17 residues. The CDR3 is CAISGGLAGRTGETQYF. DNA for the CDR3: TGTGCCATCAGTGGTGGACTAGCGGGAAGGACAGGAGAGACCCAGTACTTC.

The V gene is TRBV2, the J gene TRBJ1-3; D may be TRBD1 (5 bases). CDR3 length: 17 residues. The germline V and J ends were trimmed by 5 bases and 7 bases, with 24 bases remaining between them. CDR1 SNHLY and CDR2 FYNNEI come from the germline V gene. The CDR3 region is CASSSTRGRAKGNTIYF. The DNA for the CDR3 is TGTGCCAGCAGTTCTACCCGGGGCCGGGCCAAAGGTAACACCATATATTTT.

The chain uses TRBV9 and TRBJ1-4; D uncertain. Germline V CDR1 and CDR2: SGDLS, YYNGEE. Trimming removed 4 bases at V and 2 bases at J, with 12 bases between. The CDR3 covers 15 residues. DNA of the CDR3: TGTGCCAGCAGCTCAAGGCAGGAGACTAATGAAAAACTGTTTTTT. It is translated as CASSSRQETNEKLFF.

The chain carries TRBV30 and TRBJ1-5, with no clear D. V was cut by 0 bases and J by 3 bases, with 18 bases left in between. CDR3 size: 17 residues. Germline CDR1 is GTSNPN and CDR2 is SVGIG (reference sequence). This CDR3 reads CAWSVGDVLTANQPQHF. In DNA, the CDR3 is TGTGCCTGGAGTGTAGGTGACGTCCTCACTGCCAATCAGCCCCAGCATTTT.

A word on this clone: Other nucleotide sequences in the sample specify the same CDR3. The chain couples TRBV18 to TRBJ2-7, with D perhaps matching TRBD2 (6 bases). CDR3 length: 12 residues. Per the germline V gene, CDR1 is KGHSH and CDR2 is LQKENI. V shed 3 bases and J shed 6 bases, with 9 bases lying between them. The DNA of the CDR3 is TGTGCCAGCTCACCCGGAGGGGCCGAGCAGTACTTC. Translating it yields CASSPGGAEQYF.

V and J are TRBV7-9 and TRBJ2-2, with TRBD2 matching 8 bases. The V segment lost 6 bases and the J segment 9 bases; nucleotides outside the gene matches: 12. The CDR3 loop spans 15 amino acids. Germline V gene sequence: CDR1 SEHNR, CDR2 FQNEAQ (reference sequence). The CDR3 spells CASSYSGSTPRELFF. The DNA of the CDR3 is TGTGCCAGCAGTTACAGCGGGAGCACCCCCAGGGAGCTGTTTTTT.

The chain couples TRBV18 to TRBJ2-3, with 7 bases fitting TRBD2. In germline, CDR1 is KGHSH, CDR2 LQKENI. The length of the CDR3 is 17 residues. The trim removed 1 base at V and 2 bases at J, leaving 9 bases unmatched. CDR3 protein: CASSPRPAGILTDTQYF. The CDR3 bases are TGTGCCAGCTCACCACGCCCAGCGGGGATTCTCACAGATACGCAGTATTTT. Drawing the rest from reference TRBV18 and TRBJ2-3, the complete variable domain is NAGVMQNPRHLVRRRGQEARLRCSPMKGHSHVYWYRQLPEEGLKFMVYLQKENIIDESGMPKERFSAEFPKEGPSILRIQQVVRGDSAAYFCASSPRPAGILTDTQYFGPGTRLTVL.

This chain joins TRBV6-1 and TRBJ1-1, with TRBD1 as a possible D gene (5 bases). Trimming removed 5 bases at V and 4 bases at J, with 17 bases between. Germline V lookup: CDR1 MNHNS, CDR2 SASEGT. The CDR3 extends over 15 amino acids. The CDR3 protein is CASSWTGLIGTEAFF. The DNA for the CDR3 is TGTGCCAGCAGTTGGACGGGACTTATCGGCACTGAAGCTTTCTTT.

The chain employs TRBV5-1 and TRBJ2-7; TRBD2 is a possible D gene (6 bases). V lost 4 bases to trimming and J lost 5 bases, with 16 bases between them. Looked up from germline, CDR1 is SGHRS and CDR2 is YFSETQ. The CDR3 loop spans 14 amino acids. This chain's CDR3 is CASSPSAGRNEQYF. The CDR3, as DNA: TGCGCCAGCAGCCCCTCCGCGGGGCGAAACGAGCAGTACTTC.